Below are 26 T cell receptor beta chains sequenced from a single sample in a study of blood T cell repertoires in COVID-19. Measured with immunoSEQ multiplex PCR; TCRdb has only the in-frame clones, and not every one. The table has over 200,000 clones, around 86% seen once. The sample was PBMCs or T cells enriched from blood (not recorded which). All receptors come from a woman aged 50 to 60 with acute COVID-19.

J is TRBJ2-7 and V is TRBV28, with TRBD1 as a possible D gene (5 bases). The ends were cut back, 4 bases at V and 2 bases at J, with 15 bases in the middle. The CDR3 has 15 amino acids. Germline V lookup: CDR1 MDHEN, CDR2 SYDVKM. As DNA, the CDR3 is TGTGCCAGCAGTTCCCCCTCAGGGAACGCCTACGAGCAGTACTTC. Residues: CASSSPSGNAYEQYF.

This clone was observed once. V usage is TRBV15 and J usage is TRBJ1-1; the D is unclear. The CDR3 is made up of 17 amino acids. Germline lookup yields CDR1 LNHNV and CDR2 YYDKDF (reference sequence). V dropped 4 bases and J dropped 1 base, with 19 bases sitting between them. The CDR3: CATSTRKSVERNTEAFF. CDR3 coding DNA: TGTGCCACCAGCACTCGAAAGTCCGTGGAGAGGAACACTGAAGCTTTCTTT.

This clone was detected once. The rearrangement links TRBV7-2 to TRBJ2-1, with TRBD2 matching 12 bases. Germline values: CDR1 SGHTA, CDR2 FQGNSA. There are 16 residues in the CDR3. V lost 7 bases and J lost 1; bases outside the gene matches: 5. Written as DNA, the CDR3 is TGTGCCAGCAACCTAGCGGGAGGGCAGTCCTACAATGAGCAGTTCTTC. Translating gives CASNLAGGQSYNEQFF.

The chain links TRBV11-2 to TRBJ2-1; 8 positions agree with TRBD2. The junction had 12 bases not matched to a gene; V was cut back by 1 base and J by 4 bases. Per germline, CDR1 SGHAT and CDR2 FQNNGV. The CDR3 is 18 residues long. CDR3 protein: CASSLAQTGGLYYNEQFF. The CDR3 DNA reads TGTGCCAGCAGCTTAGCTCAAACGGGGGGGCTATATTACAATGAGCAGTTCTTC.

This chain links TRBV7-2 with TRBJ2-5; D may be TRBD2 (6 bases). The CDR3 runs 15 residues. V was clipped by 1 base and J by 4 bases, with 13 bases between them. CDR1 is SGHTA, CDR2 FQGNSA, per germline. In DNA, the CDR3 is TGTGCCAGCAGCTTAGTCCAGGCCGGGGGAGAGACCCAGTACTTC. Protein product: CASSLVQAGGETQYF. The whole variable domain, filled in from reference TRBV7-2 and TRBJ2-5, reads GAGVSQSPSNKVTEKGKDVELRCDPISGHTALYWYRQSLGQGLEFLIYFQGNSAPDKSGLPSDRFSAERTGGSVSTLTIQRTQQEDSAVYLCASSLVQAGGETQYFGPGTRLLVL.

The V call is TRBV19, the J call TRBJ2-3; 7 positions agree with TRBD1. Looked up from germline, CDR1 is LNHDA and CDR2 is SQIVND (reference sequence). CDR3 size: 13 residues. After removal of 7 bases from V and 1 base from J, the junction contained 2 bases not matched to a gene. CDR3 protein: CASNDRGTDTQYF. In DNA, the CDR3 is TGTGCCAGTAATGACAGGGGCACAGATACGCAGTATTTT. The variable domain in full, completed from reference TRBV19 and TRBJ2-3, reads DGGITQSPKYLFRKEGQNVTLSCEQNLNHDAMYWYRQDPGQGLRLIYYSQIVNDFQKGDIAEGYSVSREKKESFPLTVTSAQKNPTAFYLCASNDRGTDTQYFGPGTRLTVL.

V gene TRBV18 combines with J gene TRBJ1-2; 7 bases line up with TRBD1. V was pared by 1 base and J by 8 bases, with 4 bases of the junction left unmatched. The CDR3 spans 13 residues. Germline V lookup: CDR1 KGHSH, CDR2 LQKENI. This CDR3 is CASSPLPGGGYTF. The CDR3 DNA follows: TGTGCCAGCTCACCACTTCCAGGGGGAGGCTACACCTTC.

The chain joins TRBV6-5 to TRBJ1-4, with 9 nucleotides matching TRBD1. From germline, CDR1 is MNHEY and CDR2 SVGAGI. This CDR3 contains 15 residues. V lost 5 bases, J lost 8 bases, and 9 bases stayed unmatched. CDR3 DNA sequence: TGTGCCAGCAGTCCCACGGGACAGGGCGACGAAAAACTGTTTTTT. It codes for CASSPTGQGDEKLFF.

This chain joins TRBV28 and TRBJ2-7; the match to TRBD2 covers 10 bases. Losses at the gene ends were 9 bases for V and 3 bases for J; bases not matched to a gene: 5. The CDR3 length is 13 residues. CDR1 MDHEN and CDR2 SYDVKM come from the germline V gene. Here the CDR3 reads CASKRGGIYEQYF. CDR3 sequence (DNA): TGTGCCAGTAAGCGGGGGGGAATCTACGAGCAGTACTTC.

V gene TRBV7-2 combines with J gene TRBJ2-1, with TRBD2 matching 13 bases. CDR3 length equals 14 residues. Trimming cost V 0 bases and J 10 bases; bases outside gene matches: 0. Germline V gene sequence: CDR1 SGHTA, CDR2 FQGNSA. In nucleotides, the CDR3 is TGTGCCAGCAGCTTAGCGGGACTAGCGGGAGAGCAGTTCTTC. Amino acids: CASSLAGLAGEQFF. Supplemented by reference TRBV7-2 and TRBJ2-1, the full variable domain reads GAGVSQSPSNKVTEKGKDVELRCDPISGHTALYWYRQSLGQGLEFLIYFQGNSAPDKSGLPSDRFSAERTGGSVSTLTIQRTQQEDSAVYLCASSLAGLAGEQFFGPGTRLTVL.

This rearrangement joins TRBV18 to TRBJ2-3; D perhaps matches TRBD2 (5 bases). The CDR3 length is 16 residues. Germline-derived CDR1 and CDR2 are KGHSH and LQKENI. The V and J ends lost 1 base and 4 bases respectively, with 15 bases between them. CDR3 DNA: TGTGCCAGCTCACCACTGGACTCCCCAGTGGCAGATACGCAGTATTTT. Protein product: CASSPLDSPVADTQYF.

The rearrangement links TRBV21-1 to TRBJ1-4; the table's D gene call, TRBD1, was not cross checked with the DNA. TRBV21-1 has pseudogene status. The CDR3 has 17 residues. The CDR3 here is CASSKHGTLVLGEKLFF. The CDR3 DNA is TGTGCCAGCAGCAAACATGGGACACTCGTTCTGGGTGAAAAACTGTTTTTT.

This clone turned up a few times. The CDR3 here is CASSLGLGGGEKLFF. CDR3 DNA: TGTGCCAGCAGCTTGGGCTTGGGGGGTGGCGAAAAACTGTTTTTT. The chain links TRBV5-6 to TRBJ1-4; tentatively, D is TRBD1 (5 bases). CDR1 is SGHDT and CDR2 is YYEEEE in the germline V gene. This CDR3 is built from 15 residues. Trimming pared 0 bases from V and 8 bases from J, leaving 14 bases between.

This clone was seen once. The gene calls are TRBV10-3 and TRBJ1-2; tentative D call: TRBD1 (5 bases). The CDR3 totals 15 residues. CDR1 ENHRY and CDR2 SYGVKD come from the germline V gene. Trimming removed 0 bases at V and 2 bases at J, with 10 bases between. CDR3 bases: TGTGCCATCAGTGAGTCGGGGGGGTCCAACTATGGCTACACCTTC. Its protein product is CAISESGGSNYGYTF.

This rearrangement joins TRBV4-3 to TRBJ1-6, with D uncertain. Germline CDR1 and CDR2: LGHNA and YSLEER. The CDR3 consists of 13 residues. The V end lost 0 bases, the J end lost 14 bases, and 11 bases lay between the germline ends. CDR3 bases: TGCGCCAGCAGCCAAGAAATTTCGGTAGCCCTCCACTTT. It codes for CASSQEISVALHF.

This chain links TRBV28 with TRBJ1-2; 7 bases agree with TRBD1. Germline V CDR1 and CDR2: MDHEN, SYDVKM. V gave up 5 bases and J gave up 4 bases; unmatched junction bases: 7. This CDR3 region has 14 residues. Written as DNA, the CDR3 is TGTGCCAGCAGTCTCGGACAGGACTTCTATGGCTACACCTTC. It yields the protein CASSLGQDFYGYTF.

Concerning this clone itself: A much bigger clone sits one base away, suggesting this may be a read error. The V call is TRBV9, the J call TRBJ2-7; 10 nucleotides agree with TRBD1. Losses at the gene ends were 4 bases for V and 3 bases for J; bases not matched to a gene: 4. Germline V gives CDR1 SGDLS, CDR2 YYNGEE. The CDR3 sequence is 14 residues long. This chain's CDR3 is CASSPRTGGYEQYF. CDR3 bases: TGTGCCAGCAGCCCCCGGACAGGGGGCTACGAGCAGTACTTC.

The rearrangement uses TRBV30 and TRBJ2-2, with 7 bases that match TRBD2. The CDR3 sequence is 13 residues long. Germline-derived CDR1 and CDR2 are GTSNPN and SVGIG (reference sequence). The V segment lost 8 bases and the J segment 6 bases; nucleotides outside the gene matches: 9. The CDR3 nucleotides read TGTGCCCACAGGCGGGGGTGGGCCGGGGAGCTGTTTTTT. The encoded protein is CAHRRGWAGELFF.

CDR3 residues: CASSPEMNQPQHF. As DNA, the CDR3 is TGTGCCAGCAGCCCGGAGATGAATCAGCCCCAGCATTTT. J is TRBJ1-5 and V is TRBV11-3; no clear D. Trimming stripped 5 bases from V and 4 bases from J, with 9 bases between. This CDR3 is built from 13 residues. The V gene's germline CDR1 is SGHNT and CDR2 YENEEA.

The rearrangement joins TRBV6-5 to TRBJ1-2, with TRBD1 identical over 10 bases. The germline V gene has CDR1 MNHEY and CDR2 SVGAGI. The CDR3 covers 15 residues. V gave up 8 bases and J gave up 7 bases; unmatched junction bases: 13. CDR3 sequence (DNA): TGTGCCAGCGGGGTTTCGGGACAGGGGAGCTCTGGCTACACCTTC. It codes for CASGVSGQGSSGYTF.

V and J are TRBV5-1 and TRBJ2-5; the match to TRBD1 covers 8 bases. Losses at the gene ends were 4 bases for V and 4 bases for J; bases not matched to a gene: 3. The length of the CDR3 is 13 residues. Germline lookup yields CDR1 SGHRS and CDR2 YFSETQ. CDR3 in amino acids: CASSRGTGETQYF. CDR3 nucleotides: TGCGCCAGCAGCCGCGGGACAGGAGAGACCCAGTACTTC.

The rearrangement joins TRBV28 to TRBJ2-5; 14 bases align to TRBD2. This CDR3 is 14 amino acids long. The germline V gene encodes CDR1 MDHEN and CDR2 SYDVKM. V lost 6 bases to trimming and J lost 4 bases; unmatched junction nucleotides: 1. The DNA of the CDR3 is TGTGCCAGCAGGACTAGCGGGAGGGGAGAGACCCAGTACTTC. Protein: CASRTSGRGETQYF.

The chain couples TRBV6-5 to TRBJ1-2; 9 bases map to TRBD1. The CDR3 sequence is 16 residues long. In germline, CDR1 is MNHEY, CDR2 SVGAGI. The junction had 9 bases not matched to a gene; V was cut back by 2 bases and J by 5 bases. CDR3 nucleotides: TGTGCCAGCAGTTACACACGGGACAGGGCCCCTTATGGCTACACCTTC. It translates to CASSYTRDRAPYGYTF.

In nucleotides, the CDR3 is TGCGCCAGCAGCATCAGGACAGGGCCGGTCTACGAGCAGTACTTC. Its protein product is CASSIRTGPVYEQYF. This chain connects TRBV5-1 to TRBJ2-7; TRBD1 matches 8 bases. Germline V gene lookup returns CDR1 SGHRS and CDR2 YFSETQ. This CDR3 region has 15 residues. Unmatched junction bases numbered 9, after V lost 4 bases and J lost 3 bases.

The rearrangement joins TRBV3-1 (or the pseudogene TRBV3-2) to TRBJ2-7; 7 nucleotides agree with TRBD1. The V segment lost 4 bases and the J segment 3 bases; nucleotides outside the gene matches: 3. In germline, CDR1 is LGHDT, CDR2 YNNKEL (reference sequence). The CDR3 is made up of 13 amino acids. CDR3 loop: CASSPRQGYEQYF. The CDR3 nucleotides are TGTGCCAGCAGCCCCCGACAGGGCTACGAGCAGTACTTC.

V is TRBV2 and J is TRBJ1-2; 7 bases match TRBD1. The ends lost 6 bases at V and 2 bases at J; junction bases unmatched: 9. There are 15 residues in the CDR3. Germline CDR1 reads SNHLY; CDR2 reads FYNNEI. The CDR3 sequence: CASRGQEGTNYGYTF. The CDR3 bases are TGTGCCAGCAGAGGACAGGAGGGAACAAACTATGGCTACACCTTC.